This T cell receptor beta chain derives from a study of OX40 agonist ivuxolimab in advanced cancers. Study in general: Previous treatment with anti-PD-1, anti-PD-L1 or anti-CTLA-4 therapy was allowed; approximately 40% had received some. Study observations and caveats: The expanded peripheral T cells' antigen specificity was not determined.

Systemic immunosuppression or a history of autoimmune disease excluded patients. Between the trimmed V and J ends, which lost 0 bases and 6 bases, there was a span of 6 bases. Germline V gives CDR1 ENHRY, CDR2 SYGVKD. CDR3 length: 13 amino acids. Notes on this clone: Its specificity is not known.

The table came from immunoSEQ multiplex PCR; TCRdb's copy has only in-frame clones and leaves some out. This table has 35,000 to 45,000 clones, around 86% appearing once. The receptor's source is an adult with an advanced solid tumor such as melanoma, head and neck, liver or kidney cancer. The J gene is TRBJ1-3, the V gene TRBV10-3, with D unresolved. The sequencing here drew on CD4+ or CD8+ T cells sorted from blood, taken in a trial of the OX40 agonist ivuxolimab. The CDR3 protein is CAISESTPNTIYF. CDR3 in DNA: TGTGCCATCAGTGAGTCGACGCCAAACACCATATATTTT.